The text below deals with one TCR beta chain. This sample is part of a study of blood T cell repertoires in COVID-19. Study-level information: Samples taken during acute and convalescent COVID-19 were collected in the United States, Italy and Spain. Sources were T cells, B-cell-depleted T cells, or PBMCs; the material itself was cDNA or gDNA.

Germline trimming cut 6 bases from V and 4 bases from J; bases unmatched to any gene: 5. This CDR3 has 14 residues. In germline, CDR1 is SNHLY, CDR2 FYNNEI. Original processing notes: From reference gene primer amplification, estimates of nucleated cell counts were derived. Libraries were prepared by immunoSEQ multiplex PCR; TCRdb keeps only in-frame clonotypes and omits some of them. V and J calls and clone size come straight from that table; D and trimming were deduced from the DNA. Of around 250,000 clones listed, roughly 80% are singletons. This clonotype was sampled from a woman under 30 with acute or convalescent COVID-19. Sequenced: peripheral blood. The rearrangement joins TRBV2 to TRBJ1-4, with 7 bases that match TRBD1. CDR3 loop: CASSRQGINEKLFF. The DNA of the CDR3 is TGTGCCAGCAGCCGACAGGGAATTAATGAAAAACTGTTTTTT.